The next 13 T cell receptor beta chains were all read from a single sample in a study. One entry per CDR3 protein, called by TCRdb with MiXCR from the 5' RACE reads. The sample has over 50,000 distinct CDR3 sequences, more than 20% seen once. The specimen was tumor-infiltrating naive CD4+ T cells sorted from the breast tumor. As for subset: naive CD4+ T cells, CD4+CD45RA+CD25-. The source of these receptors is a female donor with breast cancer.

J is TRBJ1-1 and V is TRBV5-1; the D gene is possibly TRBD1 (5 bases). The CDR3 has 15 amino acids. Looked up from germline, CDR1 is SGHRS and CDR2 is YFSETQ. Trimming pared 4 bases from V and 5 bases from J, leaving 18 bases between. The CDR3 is CASSIAGTQGTEAFF. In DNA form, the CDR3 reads TGCGCCAGCAGCATAGCCGGGACCCAGGGTACTGAAGCTTTCTTT.

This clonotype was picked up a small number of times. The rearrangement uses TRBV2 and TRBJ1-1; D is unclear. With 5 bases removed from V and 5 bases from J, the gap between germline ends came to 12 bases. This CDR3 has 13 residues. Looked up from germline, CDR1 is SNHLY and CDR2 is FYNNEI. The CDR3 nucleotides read TGTGCCAGCAGTTCGGCGAGGGCTACTGAAGCTTTCTTT. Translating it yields CASSSARATEAFF.

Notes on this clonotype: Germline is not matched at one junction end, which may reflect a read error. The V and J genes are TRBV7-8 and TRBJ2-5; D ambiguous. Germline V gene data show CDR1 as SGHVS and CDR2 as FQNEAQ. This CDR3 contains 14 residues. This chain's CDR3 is CTSSLGSAKETQYF. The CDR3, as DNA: TGTACCAGCAGCTTAGGTTCAGCCAAAGAGACCCAGTACTTC.

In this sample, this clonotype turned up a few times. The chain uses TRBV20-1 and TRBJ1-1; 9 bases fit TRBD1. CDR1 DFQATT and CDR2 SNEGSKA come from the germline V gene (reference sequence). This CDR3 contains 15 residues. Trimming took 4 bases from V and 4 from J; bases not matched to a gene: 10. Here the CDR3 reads CSAKPPGTGTTEAFF. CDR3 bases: TGCAGTGCTAAACCCCCCGGGACAGGGACCACTGAAGCTTTCTTT.

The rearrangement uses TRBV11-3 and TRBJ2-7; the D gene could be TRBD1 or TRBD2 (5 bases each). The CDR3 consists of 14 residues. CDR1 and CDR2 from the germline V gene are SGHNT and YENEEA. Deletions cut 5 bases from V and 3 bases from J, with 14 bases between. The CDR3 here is CASSPGTVNYEQYF. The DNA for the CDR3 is TGTGCCAGCAGCCCCGGGACGGTGAACTACGAGCAGTACTTC.

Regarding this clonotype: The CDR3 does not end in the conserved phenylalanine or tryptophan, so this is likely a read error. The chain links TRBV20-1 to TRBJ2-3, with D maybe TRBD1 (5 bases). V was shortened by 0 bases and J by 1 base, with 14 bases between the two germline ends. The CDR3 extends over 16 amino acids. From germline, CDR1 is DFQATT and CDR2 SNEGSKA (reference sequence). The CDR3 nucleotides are TGCAGTGCTAGAGAGGCTAAGGGGCAAGGCACAGATACGCAGTATTCT. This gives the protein CSAREAKGQGTDTQYS.

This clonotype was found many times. The CDR3 DNA reads as TGCAGCGTCGAGGTCCGGCAACGGAGGAACTATGGCTACACCTTC. Its translation: CSVEVRQRRNYGYTF. The chain uses TRBV29-1 and TRBJ1-2; D gene uncertain. From germline, CDR1 is SQVTM and CDR2 ANQGSEA. V gave up 6 bases and J gave up 2 bases, with 19 bases separating them. CDR3 length equals 15 residues.

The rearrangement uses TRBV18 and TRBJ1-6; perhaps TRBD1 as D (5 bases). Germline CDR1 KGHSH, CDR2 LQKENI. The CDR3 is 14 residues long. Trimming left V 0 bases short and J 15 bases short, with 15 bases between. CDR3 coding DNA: TGTGCCAGCTCACCACCTCTGGCGGGACGGTACCTCCACTTT. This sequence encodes CASSPPLAGRYLHF.

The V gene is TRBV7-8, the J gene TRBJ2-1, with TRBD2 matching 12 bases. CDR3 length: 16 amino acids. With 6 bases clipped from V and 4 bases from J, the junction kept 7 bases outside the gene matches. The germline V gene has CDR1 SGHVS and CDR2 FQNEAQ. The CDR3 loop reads CASSSGLAGFYNEQFF. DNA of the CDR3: TGTGCCAGCAGTTCAGGACTAGCGGGGTTTTACAATGAGCAGTTCTTC.

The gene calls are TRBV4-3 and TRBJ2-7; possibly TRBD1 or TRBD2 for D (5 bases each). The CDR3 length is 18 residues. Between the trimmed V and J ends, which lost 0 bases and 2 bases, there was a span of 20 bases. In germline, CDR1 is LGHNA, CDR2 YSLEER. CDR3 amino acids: CASSQDLSERGRTYEQYF. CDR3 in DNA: TGCGCCAGCAGCCAAGATCTTTCAGAGAGGGGAAGGACCTACGAGCAGTACTTC.

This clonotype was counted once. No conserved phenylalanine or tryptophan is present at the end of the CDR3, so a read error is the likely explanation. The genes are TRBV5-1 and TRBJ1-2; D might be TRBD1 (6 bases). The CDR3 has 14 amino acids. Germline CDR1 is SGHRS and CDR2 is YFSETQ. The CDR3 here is CAGSYGQPIYGYTY. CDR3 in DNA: TGCGCCGGCAGCTACGGACAGCCCATATATGGCTACACCTAC.

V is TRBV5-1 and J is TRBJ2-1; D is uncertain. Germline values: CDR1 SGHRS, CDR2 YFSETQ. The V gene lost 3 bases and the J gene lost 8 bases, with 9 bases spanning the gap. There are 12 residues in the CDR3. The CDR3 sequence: CASSWFQDEQFF. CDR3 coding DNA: TGCGCCAGCAGCTGGTTTCAGGATGAGCAGTTCTTC.

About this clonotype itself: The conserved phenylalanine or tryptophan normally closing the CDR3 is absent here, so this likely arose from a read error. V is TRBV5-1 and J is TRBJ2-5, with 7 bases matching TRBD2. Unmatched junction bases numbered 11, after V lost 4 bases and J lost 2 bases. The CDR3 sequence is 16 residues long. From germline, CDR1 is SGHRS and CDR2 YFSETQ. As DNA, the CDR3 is TGCGCCAGCAGCCCGGGAACGGGAGGTTATCAAGAGACCCAGTACCTC. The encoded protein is CASSPGTGGYQETQYL.